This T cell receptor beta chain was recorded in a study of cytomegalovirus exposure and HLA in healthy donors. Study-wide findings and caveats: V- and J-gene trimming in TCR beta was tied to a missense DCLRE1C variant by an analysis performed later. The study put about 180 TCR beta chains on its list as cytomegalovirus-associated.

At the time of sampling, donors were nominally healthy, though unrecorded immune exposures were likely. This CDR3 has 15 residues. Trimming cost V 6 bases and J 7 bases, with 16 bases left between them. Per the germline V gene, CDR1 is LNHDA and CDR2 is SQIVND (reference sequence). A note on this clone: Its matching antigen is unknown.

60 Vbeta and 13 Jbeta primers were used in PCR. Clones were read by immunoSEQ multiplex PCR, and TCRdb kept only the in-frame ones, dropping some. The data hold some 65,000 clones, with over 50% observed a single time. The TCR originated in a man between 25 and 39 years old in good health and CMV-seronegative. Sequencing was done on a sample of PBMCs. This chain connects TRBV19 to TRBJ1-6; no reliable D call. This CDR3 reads CASSQPSVRNSPLHF. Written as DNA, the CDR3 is TGTGCCAGTAGCCAACCCTCGGTACGGAATTCACCCCTCCACTTT.